Presented here are 12 T cell receptor beta chains from one specimen sequenced in a study of shared clonotypes between healthy human individuals. Sequencing used immunoSEQ multiplex PCR; TCRdb keeps in-frame clones, though not all of them. The table shows around 1.9 million clones, with just over 90% occurring only once. Naive CD8 cells lacked CD45RO, underwent positive selection for CCR7 and left out terminally differentiated effector memory CD45RA+ cells. The sequencing sample was made of naive CD8+ T cells from PBMCs. These receptors were obtained from a man aged 18 to 30 in good health. Some clones in this sample may be carry-over from other donors' samples.

This clone appeared a few times. The chain has TRBV6-1 and TRBJ1-2; D gene uncertain. V lost 10 bases and J 6 bases, leaving 12 bases between the germline ends. This CDR3 has 11 residues. Looked up from germline, CDR1 is MNHNS and CDR2 is SASEGT. The CDR3 sequence is CATRQANGYTF. CDR3 coding DNA: TGTGCCACCCGGCAGGCGAATGGCTACACCTTC.

This chain connects TRBV29-1 to TRBJ1-2; the D gene is possibly TRBD1 (5 bases). Looked up from germline, CDR1 is SQVTM and CDR2 is ANQGSEA. The CDR3 sequence is 13 residues long. Trimming took 6 bases from V and 0 from J, leaving 11 bases between them. CDR3 nucleotides: TGCAGCGTCAGGGATGAAGCTAACTATGGCTACACCTTC. It translates to CSVRDEANYGYTF.

This clone was observed a handful of times. V gene TRBV6-5 combines with J gene TRBJ1-4; TRBD1 is a possible D gene (6 bases). Trimming pared 0 bases from V and 5 bases from J, leaving 10 bases between. This CDR3 is 15 amino acids long. CDR1 is MNHEY and CDR2 is SVGAGI in the germline V gene. The CDR3, as DNA: TGTGCCAGCAGTTACTCGAAACAGGGAAATGAAAAACTGTTTTTT. It specifies CASSYSKQGNEKLFF.

The V and J genes are TRBV27 and TRBJ1-1, with D possibly TRBD1 on 6 matching bases. Trimming took 4 bases from V and 3 from J, leaving 9 bases between them. Per the germline V gene, CDR1 is MNHEY and CDR2 is SMNVEV (reference sequence). There are 13 residues in the CDR3. Here the CDR3 reads CASSWGAYTEAFF. As DNA, the CDR3 is TGTGCCAGCAGTTGGGGGGCTTACACTGAAGCTTTCTTT.

The chain combines TRBV29-1 with TRBJ1-5; no reliable D call. Trimming pared 4 bases from V and 3 bases from J, leaving 10 bases between. Germline lookup yields CDR1 SQVTM and CDR2 ANQGSEA. CDR3 length equals 13 residues. The CDR3 DNA reads as TGCAGCGTTGGAGACGGTTTCAATCAGCCCCAGCATTTT. Protein sequence: CSVGDGFNQPQHF.

This clone was seen more than once but under ten times. V and J are TRBV7-9 and TRBJ1-1; D not certain. V shed 5 bases and J shed 4 bases, with 11 bases lying between them. Germline loops: CDR1 SEHNR, CDR2 FQNEAQ (reference sequence). The CDR3 runs 13 residues. DNA for the CDR3: TGTGCCAGCAGCCCTTGGATGGGCACTGAAGCTTTCTTT. As protein: CASSPWMGTEAFF.

The J gene is TRBJ2-1, the V gene TRBV9, with 10 positions matching TRBD2. CDR1 is SGDLS, CDR2 YYNGEE, per germline. The CDR3 loop spans 15 amino acids. After removal of 3 bases from V and 4 bases from J, the junction contained 4 bases not matched to a gene. This CDR3 is CASSAWTSGYNEQFF. The CDR3 DNA reads as TGTGCCAGCAGCGCCTGGACTAGCGGTTACAATGAGCAGTTCTTC.

This clone has a handful of counts. The chain recombines TRBV25-1 with TRBJ1-2; D may be TRBD1 (6 bases). CDR1 is MGHDK, CDR2 SYGVNS, per germline. V dropped 2 bases and J dropped 8 bases, with 15 bases sitting between them. The CDR3 contains 14 residues. CDR3 residues: CASSERWQGYGYTF. DNA for the CDR3: TGTGCCAGCAGTGAACGTTGGCAGGGGTACGGCTACACCTTC.

This clone was seen once. The same CDR3 arises from other DNA sequences in this sample as well. The V gene is TRBV6-5, the J gene TRBJ2-7; the D call may be TRBD1 or TRBD2 (6 bases each). In germline, CDR1 is MNHEY, CDR2 SVGAGI. The V end lost 2 bases, the J end lost 2 bases, and 10 bases lay between the germline ends. The CDR3 extends over 14 amino acids. The CDR3, as DNA: TGTGCCAGCAGTTACGGGGGGCCAGCCTACGAGCAGTACTTC. It codes for CASSYGGPAYEQYF.

V is TRBV5-4 and J is TRBJ2-1; D remains ambiguous. The V gene lost 4 bases and the J gene lost 6 bases, with 11 bases spanning the gap. In germline, CDR1 is SGHNT, CDR2 YYREEE (reference sequence). The CDR3 is made up of 13 amino acids. The CDR3 DNA reads as TGTGCCAGCAGCGCGACAAGAACCAATGAGCAGTTCTTC. Translated, it gives CASSATRTNEQFF. Full variable domain (remainder filled in from reference TRBV5-4 and TRBJ2-1): ETGVTQSPTHLIKTRGQQVTLRCSSQSGHNTVSWYQQALGQGPQFIFQYYREEENGRGNFPPRFSGLQFPNYSSELNVNALELDDSALYLCASSATRTNEQFFGPGTRLTVL.

The chain uses TRBV6-6 and TRBJ2-7; 8 nucleotides align to TRBD1. V lost 5 bases, J lost 3 bases, and 9 bases stayed unmatched. The CDR3 has 15 amino acids. CDR1 and CDR2 from the germline V gene are MNHNY and SVGAGI (reference sequence). The CDR3 is CASSDTGTGYYEQYF. The CDR3 DNA sequence: TGTGCCAGCAGTGACACCGGGACAGGATACTACGAGCAGTACTTC.

This clone was recorded only once. This sequence joins TRBV5-4 and TRBJ1-1; D is undetermined. Trimming cost V 7 bases and J 7 bases, with 11 bases left between them. CDR1 is SGHNT, CDR2 YYREEE, per germline (reference sequence). The CDR3 is made up of 11 amino acids. Here the CDR3 reads CASVWGGEAFF. The CDR3, as DNA: TGTGCCAGCGTATGGGGAGGTGAAGCTTTCTTT.